This TCR beta chain comes out of a study of regulatory T cells in long-lasting Graves disease (dated by TCRdb to about 2021). About the full investigation: Persistent Graves' disease was defined as antithyroid drug treatment for over 5 years with persistently positive TSH receptor autoantibodies. The study was conducted in China and was registered as a clinical trial. Persistent Graves' disease patients in the clinical cohort had taken antithyroid drugs for roughly ten years on average. Persistent Graves' disease patients were compared with newly diagnosed Graves' disease patients by peripheral blood TCR sequencing and RNA sequencing. A total of 33 samples underwent TCR sequencing: about 13 from persistent and roughly 20 from newly diagnosed Graves' disease patients. Overall study outcomes, separate from this receptor: The small sample size was acknowledged by the authors as a limitation that may reduce accuracy. Peripheral blood alone was examined, since thyroid tissue, which constituted the primary lesion, could not be accessed. Only the TCR beta chain was sequenced and analyzed. Compared with newly diagnosed patients, persistent Graves' disease patients had lower TCR Shannon entropy and fewer highly expanded clones, which suggests clonal expansion. More public clonotypes were shared among persistent patients (roughly 2,700) than among newly diagnosed patients (approximately 930). TRBV28, TRBJ1-2 and TRBJ2-5 were preferentially used in persistent disease, while TRBV20-1 and TRBJ2-1 were favored in newly diagnosed disease.

The table lists this clonotype with many counts. There is no known antigen for this receptor. The sample holds no much larger clone one base away, and base qualities are not on file. Library preparation was by multiplex PCR. The instrument was an Illumina HiSeq 4000. TCR beta libraries were built with iRepertoire HTBI primers and Arm-PCR amplification of CDR3 regions. Before sequencing, the PCR products went through gel purification. On the study's bioinformatics: Across samples, roughly 60 TRBV and 14 TRBJ segments were identified and used for gene usage analysis of CDR3 amino acid clonotypes. COPE and FqMerger were used to merge filtered high-quality paired reads into contigs. BLAST was used to align contigs to the IMGT TRBV, TRBD and TRBJ reference genes, and CDR3 was defined following IMGT. Any clonotype with a frequency above 0.1% was counted as a highly expanded clone. Shannon entropy was used to measure repertoire diversity, and the Gini coefficient was used to measure V-J evenness. Public clonotypes were defined as clonotypes shared by more than one individual. The public reads were reanalyzed by TCRdb: fastp trimming at Q25, MiXCR alignment, in-frame beta chains only. For every CDR3 protein sequence, its rows merge into one entry that carries the most common genes and DNA. TCRdb's processing, not the authors' own work, is the source of the V and J calls. The sample table lists over 350,000 distinct CDR3 sequences, about 20% of them with a count of one. The ten largest make up around 21% of the sample.

The CDR3 goes from the cysteine to the phenylalanine over 12 residues. Only CDR3 DNA is held: 36 bases, read in frame from base 1. Trimming removed 5 bases from V and 10 bases from J, leaving 14 bases between the germline ends. The time point label, read with the paper, signifies: persistent/refractory GD, antithyroid drugs over 5 years with positive TRAb. For both TCR sequencing and RNA sequencing, RNA was extracted from PBMCs in TRIzol. The diagnosis of Graves' disease followed American Thyroid Association guidelines. Recruitment of patients was carried out at an endocrinology department in Xi'an, China. Each patient gave around 9.2 milliliters of peripheral blood, collected in an EDTA anticoagulant tube. Ficoll Paque Plus density gradient separation was used to isolate PBMCs, and no additional T cell sorting was done. An Agilent 2100 Bioanalyzer and agarose gel were used to assess RNA quality, and a NanoDrop 2000 was used to measure RNA concentration.

This clonotype was sampled from a female donor with Graves disease. Sequenced here: peripheral blood mononuclear cells (PBMCs), sampled when the disease was refractory, from a patient treated with antithyroid drugs. The sequence is built from TRBV12-3 or TRBV12-4 and TRBJ1-1, with a weak D call of TRBD1 (5 bases match). The CDR3 reads as follows: CASSLKSGRAFF. Here is the DNA: TGTGCCAGCAGTCTTAAATCGGGGCGAGCTTTCTTT.